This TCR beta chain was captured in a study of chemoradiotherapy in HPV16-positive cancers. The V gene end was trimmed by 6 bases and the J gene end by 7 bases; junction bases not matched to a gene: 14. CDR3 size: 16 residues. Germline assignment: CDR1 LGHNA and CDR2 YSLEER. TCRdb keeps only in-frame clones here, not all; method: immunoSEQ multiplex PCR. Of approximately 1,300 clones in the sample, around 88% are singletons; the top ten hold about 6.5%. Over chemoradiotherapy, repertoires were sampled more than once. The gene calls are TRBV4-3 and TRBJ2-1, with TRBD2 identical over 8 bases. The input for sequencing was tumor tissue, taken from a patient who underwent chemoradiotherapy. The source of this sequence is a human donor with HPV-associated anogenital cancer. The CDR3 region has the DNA TGCGCCAGCAGTAGAAGAGGACTAGCATCCAGGAATGAGCAGTTCTTC. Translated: CASSRRGLASRNEQFF.